This T cell receptor beta chain stems from a study of shared clonotypes between healthy human individuals. The germline V gene has CDR1 GTSNPN and CDR2 SVGIG (reference sequence). V lost 0 bases, J lost 10 bases, and 7 bases lay in between. This CDR3 region has 11 residues. Profiled with immunoSEQ multiplex PCR; TCRdb holds only in-frame clones, not every one. Here the sample spans more than 500,000 clones, approximately 94% being singletons. V and J are TRBV30 and TRBJ2-1; D assignment may be TRBD1 or TRBD2 (5 bases each). The receptor's source is a young woman in good health. Input material: naive CD4+ T cells sorted from blood. Subset indicated: CD45RA+ positively selected. The CDR3 sequence is CAWSVWDEQFF. The CDR3 nucleotides read TGTGCCTGGAGTGTCTGGGACGAGCAGTTCTTC.